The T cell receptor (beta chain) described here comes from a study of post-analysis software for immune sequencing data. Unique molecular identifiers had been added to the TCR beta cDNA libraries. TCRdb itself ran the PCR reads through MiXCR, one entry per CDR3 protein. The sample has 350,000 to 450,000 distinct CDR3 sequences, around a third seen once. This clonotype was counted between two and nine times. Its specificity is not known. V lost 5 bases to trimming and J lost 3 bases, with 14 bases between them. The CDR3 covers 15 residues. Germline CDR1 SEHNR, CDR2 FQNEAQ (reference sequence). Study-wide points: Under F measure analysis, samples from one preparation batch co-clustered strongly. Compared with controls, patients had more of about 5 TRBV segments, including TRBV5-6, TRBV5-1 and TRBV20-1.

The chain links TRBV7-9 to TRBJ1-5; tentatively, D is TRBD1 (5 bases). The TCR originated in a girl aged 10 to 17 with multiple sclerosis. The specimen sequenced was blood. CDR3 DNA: TGTGCCAGCAGCCATGGCGGGGCGGCCAATCAGCCCCAGCATTTT. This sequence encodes CASSHGGAANQPQHF.